This TCR beta chain was retrieved from a study of blood T cell repertoires in COVID-19. Profiling relied on immunoSEQ multiplex PCR, and the TCRdb table lists in-frame clones only, not all of them. The top ten clones hold approximately 30% of a sample with tens of thousands of clones, roughly 71% of them seen once. This clone appeared a single time. Germline CDR1 and CDR2: MDHEN and SYDVKM. Trimming took 5 bases from V and 2 from J; bases not matched to a gene: 4. The CDR3 runs 15 residues. The sample was peripheral blood. The receptor was isolated from a human donor in a cohort sampled during active COVID-19. This chain uses TRBV28 with TRBJ1-2; TRBD1 matches at 11 bases. The DNA of the CDR3 is TGTGCCAGCAGTCCCCGGGACAGGGGGAACTATGGCTACACCTTC. It yields the protein CASSPRDRGNYGYTF.